This is a list of T cell receptor beta chains from one sample in a study of a mutant IDH1 vaccine in newly diagnosed glioma. This table comes from immunoSEQ multiplex PCR, and its TCRdb copy is limited to in-frame clones, with some not included. Of around 87,000 clones listed, 83% are singletons. The sequenced sample was PBMCs, obtained from a glioma patient treated with radiotherapy, temozolomide or both. The receptors were gathered from a woman between 50 and 59 years old with glioma. The CDR3 runs from the conserved cysteine through the conserved F or W. A D gene is named only where the DNA matches it firmly. The size entry is marked missing in some rows and otherwise reads once, few, many or a size class.

D gene,CDR3 length,clone size,J gene,V gene,CDR3 DNA,CDR3 protein
NA,14,NA,TRBJ1-4,TRBV11-2,TGTGCCAGCAGCGCGACAGGTTTTCTGGAAAAACTGTTTTTT,CASSATGFLEKLFF
TRBD2,15,few,TRBJ2-7,TRBV6-1,TGTGCCAGCAGTGGGGCGGGACTACCCCTACAGGAGCAGTACTTC,CASSGAGLPLQEQYF
NA,16,NA,TRBJ2-7,TRBV19,TGTGCCAGTAGTCGAGATCTCGGGACTCCTGGGGCCGAGCAGTACTTC,CASSRDLGTPGAEQYF
NA,13,NA,TRBJ1-1,TRBV6-5,TGTGCCAGCAGTTACGGGGTCGCGAATGAAGCTTTCTTT,CASSYGVANEAFF
TRBD1,16,few,TRBJ1-5,TRBV19,TGTGCCAGTAGCACCTTGTCCAGGGGGGACAATCAGCCCCAGCATTTT,CASSTLSRGDNQPQHF
NA,14,NA,TRBJ1-2,TRBV6-5,TGTGCCAGCAGTTCAGCAGGGAAAGACTATGGCTACACCTTC,CASSSAGKDYGYTF
NA,17,NA,TRBJ2-5,TRBV2,TGTGCCAGCAGTGAACGGGGCCTACCAAGTATTCTTGAGACCCAGTACTTC,CASSERGLPSILETQYF
TRBD1,15,once,TRBJ2-7,TRBV5-4,TGTGCCAGCAGCTTTAGGGGGCAACCGGCCTACGAGCAGTACTTC,CASSFRGQPAYEQYF
NA,11,NA,TRBJ2-7,TRBV2,TGTGCCAGCAGTGAAGACGGCAGTAGGGACTTC,CASSEDGSRDF
NA,14,NA,TRBJ2-3,TRBV29-1,TGCAGCGTTGTGGGAGGAGCGGACACAGATACGCAGTATTTT,CSVVGGADTDTQYF
NA,12,few,TRBJ2-2,TRBV29-1,TGCAGCGGATTGGGGGGTCCCGGGGAGCTGTTTTTT,CSGLGGPGELFF
NA,13,few,TRBJ1-5,TRBV29-1,TGCAGCGTTTGGGGGGGGAGCAATCAGCCCCAGCATTTT,CSVWGGSNQPQHF
TRBD1,16,few,TRBJ1-5,TRBV28,TGTGCCAGCAGGAACAGGGGTGGCGGAACCAATCAGCCCCAGCATTTT,CASRNRGGGTNQPQHF
NA,11,NA,TRBJ1-2,TRBV28,TGTGCCAGCAGTTTAGCCGGCGGCTACACCTTC,CASSLAGGYTF
NA,15,NA,TRBJ2-2,TRBV6-5,TGTGCCAGCAGTCAACCCCCCGCGAACACCGGGGAGCTGTTTTTT,CASSQPPANTGELFF
TRBD1,20,NA,TRBJ1-6,TRBV10-3,TGTGCCATCAGTGAGCCGCGGACAGGGGTGATGAGCTCCTATAATTCACCCCTCCACTTT,CAISEPRTGVMSSYNSPLHF
NA,15,NA,TRBJ2-4,TRBV7-9,TGTGCCAGCAGCGTTTCCGGCCTCTCCAAAAACATTCAGTACTTC,CASSVSGLSKNIQYF
TRBD1,13,NA,TRBJ1-2,TRBV5-6,TGTGCCAGCAGCTTGGCACAGGGGAGCGGCTACACCTTC,CASSLAQGSGYTF
NA,14,NA,TRBJ1-4,TRBV11-3,TGTGCCAGCAGCCTAGGGGGAACTAATGAAAAACTGTTTTTT,CASSLGGTNEKLFF
TRBD2,15,NA,TRBJ2-4,TRBV2,TGTGCCAGCAGTAGCGGGGGGGCGGGCAAAAACATTCAGTACTTC,CASSSGGAGKNIQYF
TRBD2,15,NA,TRBJ2-5,TRBV2,TGTGCCAGCACGCTAGCGGGGGCCCCTCAAGAGACCCAGTACTTC,CASTLAGAPQETQYF
NA,15,NA,TRBJ2-5,TRBV5-1,TGCGCCAGCAGCCCCCGGGAGGGGGCCGGAGAGACCCAGTACTTC,CASSPREGAGETQYF
NA,13,NA,TRBJ1-1,TRBV18,TGTGCCAGCTCCCAAGGACCGAACACTGAAGCTTTCTTT,CASSQGPNTEAFF
NA,13,NA,TRBJ1-1,TRBV6-6,TGTGCCAGCAGTTACAAGATGAACACTGAAGCTTTCTTT,CASSYKMNTEAFF
NA,13,NA,TRBJ1-2,TRBV27,TGTGCCAGCAGTTTCGGGGGGGGGACTGGCTACACCTTC,CASSFGGGTGYTF
NA,14,NA,TRBJ2-1,TRBV5-8,TGTGCCAGCAGCCCCCCTTTCGGGGGGCATGAGCAGTTCTTC,CASSPPFGGHEQFF